Given below is one T cell receptor (beta chain) in context. Antigen unknown. Sequencing of TCR beta was carried out in blood CD8+ and CD4+ T cells. Patients with Susac syndrome showed fulfilment of recently defined diagnostic criteria for definite or probable disease. This entry belongs to a study of CD8 T cells in Susac syndrome. General study points: The CD4+ T cell repertoires, which came from Susac syndrome patients, showed no sign of clonal expansion.

V lost 3 bases and J 5 bases, leaving 5 bases between the germline ends. There are 11 residues in the CDR3. Germline V gives CDR1 GTSNPN, CDR2 SVGIG (reference sequence). cDNA came from around 0.54 to 1 ug RNA primed by random hexamers. TCRdb passed the immunoSEQ multiplex PCR reads through MiXCR, listing each CDR3 protein once. The sample records approximately 180,000 distinct CDR3 sequences, more than 85% being singletons. V is TRBV30 and J is TRBJ1-3; D unclear. The receptor was isolated from a human donor with Susac syndrome. Sequenced material: CD4+ T cells from PBMCs. CDR3 nucleotide sequence: TGTGCCTGGAGCGGTCGAAACACCATATATTTT. Amino acid sequence: CAWSGRNTIYF.